Included here is one T cell receptor (beta chain) sequence, with context. The ends were cut back, 6 bases at V and 5 bases at J, with 13 bases in the middle. CDR1 and CDR2 from the germline V gene are MNHNS and SASEGT. The CDR3 has 14 residues. The data stem from a study of blood T cell repertoires in COVID-19. About the research overall: The samples span acute and convalescent COVID-19 from the United States, Italy and Spain. The analysed material was cDNA or gDNA that came from T cells, B-cell-depleted T cells, or PBMCs.

Per the original data handling: Cell counts per sample came from amplifying reference gene primers. Libraries were prepared by immunoSEQ multiplex PCR; TCRdb keeps only in-frame clonotypes and omits some of them. The V and J calls and clone size come from that table; D and trimming were worked out from the DNA. The profile shows about 34,000 clones, roughly 80% of them singletons. The sample was peripheral blood. The rearrangement joins TRBV6-1 to TRBJ2-2; D is uncertain. The receptor was isolated from an elderly man with active or convalescent COVID-19. The CDR3 nucleotides are TGTGCCAGCAGAACCCTCGAGGAGACCGGGGAGCTGTTTTTT. Its translation: CASRTLEETGELFF.